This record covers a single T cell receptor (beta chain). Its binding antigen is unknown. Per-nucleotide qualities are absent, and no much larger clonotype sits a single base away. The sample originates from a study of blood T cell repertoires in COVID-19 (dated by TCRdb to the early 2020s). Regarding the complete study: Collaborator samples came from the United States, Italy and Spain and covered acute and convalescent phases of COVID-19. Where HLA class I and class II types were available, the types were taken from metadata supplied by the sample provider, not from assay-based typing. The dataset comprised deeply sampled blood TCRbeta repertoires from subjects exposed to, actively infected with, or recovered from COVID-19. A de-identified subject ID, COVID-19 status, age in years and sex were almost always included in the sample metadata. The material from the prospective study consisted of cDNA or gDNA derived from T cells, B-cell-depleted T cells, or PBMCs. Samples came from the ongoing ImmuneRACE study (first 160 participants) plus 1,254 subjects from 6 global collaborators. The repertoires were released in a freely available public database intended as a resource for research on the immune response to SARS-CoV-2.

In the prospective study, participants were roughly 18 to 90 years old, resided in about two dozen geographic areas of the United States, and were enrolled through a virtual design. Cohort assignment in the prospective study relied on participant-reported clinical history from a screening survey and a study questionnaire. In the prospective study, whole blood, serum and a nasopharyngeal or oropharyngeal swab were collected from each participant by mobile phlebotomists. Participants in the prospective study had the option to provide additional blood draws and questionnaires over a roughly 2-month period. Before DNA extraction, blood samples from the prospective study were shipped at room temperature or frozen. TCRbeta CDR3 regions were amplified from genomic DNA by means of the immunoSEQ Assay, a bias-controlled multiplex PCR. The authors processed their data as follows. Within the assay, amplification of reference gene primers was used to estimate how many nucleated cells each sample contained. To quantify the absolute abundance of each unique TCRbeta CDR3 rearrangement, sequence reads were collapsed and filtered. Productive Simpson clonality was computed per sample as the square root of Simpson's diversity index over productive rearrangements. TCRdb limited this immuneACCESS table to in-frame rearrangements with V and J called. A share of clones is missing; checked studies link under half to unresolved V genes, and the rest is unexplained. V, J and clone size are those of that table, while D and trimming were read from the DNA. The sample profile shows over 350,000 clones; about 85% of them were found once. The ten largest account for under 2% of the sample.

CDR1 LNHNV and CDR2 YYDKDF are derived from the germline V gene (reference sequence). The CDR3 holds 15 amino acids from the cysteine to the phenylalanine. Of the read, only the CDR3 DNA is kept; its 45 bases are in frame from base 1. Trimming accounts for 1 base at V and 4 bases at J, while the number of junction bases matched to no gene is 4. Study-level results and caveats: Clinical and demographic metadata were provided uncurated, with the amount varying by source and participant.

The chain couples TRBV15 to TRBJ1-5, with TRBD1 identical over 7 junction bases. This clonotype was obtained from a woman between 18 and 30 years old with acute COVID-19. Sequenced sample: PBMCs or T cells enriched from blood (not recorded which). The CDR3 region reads CATSRVTGLNQPQHF. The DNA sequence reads TGTGCCACCAGCAGAGTGACAGGGTTAAATCAGCCCCAGCATTTT.